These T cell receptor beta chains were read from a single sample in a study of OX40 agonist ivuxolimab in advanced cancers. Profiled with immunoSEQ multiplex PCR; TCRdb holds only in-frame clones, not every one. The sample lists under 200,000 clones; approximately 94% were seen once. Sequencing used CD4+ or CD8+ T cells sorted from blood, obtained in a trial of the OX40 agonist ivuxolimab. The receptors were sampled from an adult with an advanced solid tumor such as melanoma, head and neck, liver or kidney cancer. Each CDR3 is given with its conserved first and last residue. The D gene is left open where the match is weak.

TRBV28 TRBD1 CASSQGQGRDSNQPQHF
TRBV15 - CATSRDLGTVNTEAFF
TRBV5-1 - CASIPGGSNTEAFF
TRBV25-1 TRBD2 CASSEYGVAGAGELFF
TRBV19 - CASSLGGDTQYF
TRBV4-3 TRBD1 CASSRSGTGLGYNEQFF
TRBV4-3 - CASSQDLGGEQYF
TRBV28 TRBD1 CASSLSQGGTEAFF
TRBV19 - CASSIIPGQPQGTQYF
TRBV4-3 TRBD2 CASSQGGLPSGRNEQFF
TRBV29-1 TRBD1 CSVQSLRDRPSSRNF
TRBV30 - CAWASGANTEAFF
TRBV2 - CASSNQGSNQPQHF
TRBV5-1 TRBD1 CASSLGQGNEQYF
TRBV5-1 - CASSKTAEKAFF
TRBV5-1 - CASSFGGSMNTEAFF
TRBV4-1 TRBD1 CASSRTGVEGYTF
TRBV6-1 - CASNWDGPYEQYF
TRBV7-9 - CASSLSRESYEQYF
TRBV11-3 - CASSLRGAGELFF
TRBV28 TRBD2 CASSRGLATADTQYF
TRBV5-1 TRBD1 CATERGQGYNEQFF
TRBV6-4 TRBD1 CASSPARGRAGELFF
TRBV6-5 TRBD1 CASSRQGGTEAFF
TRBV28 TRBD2 CASSSGTSPQGQFF
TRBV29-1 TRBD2 CSVHPAASGSPYNEQFF
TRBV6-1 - CASSVLYGYTF
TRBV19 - CASSISASDEQFF
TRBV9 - CASSVAGPNSGNTIYF
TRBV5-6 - CASTRRLTGSQETQYF
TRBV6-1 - CAPQIRYGYTF
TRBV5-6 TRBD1 CASSPGTAFFYGYTF
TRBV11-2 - CASSLERELEQFF
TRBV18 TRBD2 CASSPFGGNNEQFF
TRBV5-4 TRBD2 CASSSPGGLSMGETQYF
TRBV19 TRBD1 CASSSWDRSGYTF
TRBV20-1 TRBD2 CSARSTSGRYF
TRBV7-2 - CASSLAFGPTNYGYTF
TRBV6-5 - CASSTGWGYGYTF
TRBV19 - CASSQATVDNEQFF
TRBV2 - CASNRDFSDTQYF
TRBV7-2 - CASSRRGVSGNTIYF
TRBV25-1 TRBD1 CASSDPEGGFEYEQYF
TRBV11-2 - CASSPVQETQYF
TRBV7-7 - CASSLSRDSEHYGYTF
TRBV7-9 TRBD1 CASSLRGPQGQAYNEQFF
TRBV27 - CASTPGPISGANVLTF
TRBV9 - CASSVSPGIGVNEQFF
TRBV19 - CASMDQISNQPQHF